This TCR beta chain was sequenced during a study of T-cell reconstitution after alpha-beta-depleted transplantation in children. Germline V gene sequence: CDR1 MNHNS, CDR2 SASEGT. The CDR3 contains 15 residues. The trim removed 5 bases at V and 7 bases at J, leaving 7 bases unmatched. This sample's TCRbeta library carried unique molecular identifier barcodes. TCRdb passed the PCR reads through MiXCR, listing each CDR3 protein once. Of some 520,000 distinct CDR3 sequences in the sample, about 33% were seen once. The sequences come from PBMCs from the stem cell graft donor, collected from the stem cell graft. V is TRBV6-1 and J is TRBJ2-1; 11 nucleotides line up with TRBD1. This TCR was recovered from a human donor who donated a stem cell graft to a child with aplastic anemia. This chain's CDR3 is CASSLFGQGANEQFF. As DNA, the CDR3 is TGTGCCAGCAGTCTTTTCGGACAGGGGGCGAATGAGCAGTTCTTC.